Described below is a single T cell receptor beta chain sequence and its context. The sample comes from a study of OX40 agonist ivuxolimab in advanced cancers. Study-wide background: Dose-escalation patients' cancers were hepatocellular carcinoma, melanoma, renal cell or head and neck cancer. Patients were 65% to 85% male with ages roughly 23 to 79, mean about 60. Of the patients, three showed partial responses, one with hepatocellular carcinoma and two with cutaneous melanoma.

The V end lost 0 bases, the J end lost 4 bases, and 5 bases lay between the germline ends. Per germline, CDR1 SGHNT and CDR2 YYREEE (reference sequence). The CDR3 has 13 residues. Measured with immunoSEQ multiplex PCR; TCRdb has only the in-frame clones, and not every one. There are approximately 100,000 clones in the sample; 90% occur only once, and around 0.47% lies in the top ten. Autoimmune disease history or systemic immunosuppression disqualified patients. This sequence joins TRBV5-4 and TRBJ2-1; unclear D gene. The sample was CD4+ or CD8+ T cells sorted from blood, taken in a trial of the OX40 agonist ivuxolimab. The TCR comes from an adult with an advanced solid tumor such as melanoma, head and neck, liver or kidney cancer. CDR3 nucleotides: TGTGCCAGCAGCTTGGAGGAATACAATGAGCAGTTCTTC. Its protein is CASSLEEYNEQFF.